This T cell receptor beta chain was recorded in a study of early T cells in non-severe SARS-CoV-2 infection. Study-wide background: Chains from this unsorted whole-blood bulk RNA could not be paired.

Unique molecular identifiers (one per individual cDNA molecule) were attached. TCRdb used MiXCR to reprocess the 5' RACE reads, holding one entry per CDR3 protein. This repertoire shows approximately 71,000 distinct CDR3 sequences, about an eighth found once; its top ten account for 2.5% to 3.5%. Study-wide results and caveats: Using VDJdb, the matching emphasized anti-spike CD8 responses while missing private and CD4 specificities.

Germline CDR1 SGHTA, CDR2 FQGNSA. The V gene lost 1 base and the J gene lost 0 bases, with 15 bases spanning the gap. This CDR3 is 17 amino acids long. Worth noting for this clonotype: The antigen remains undetermined.

This sequence originates from an adult who was a healthcare worker with PCR-confirmed SARS-CoV-2 infection or an uninfected control (not recorded which). Specimen: whole blood, collected at baseline. The chain uses TRBV7-2 and TRBJ1-2; D ambiguous. This CDR3 is CASSLVVSQASNYGYTF. As DNA, the CDR3 is TGTGCCAGCAGCTTAGTGGTGTCACAAGCATCTAACTATGGCTACACCTTC.